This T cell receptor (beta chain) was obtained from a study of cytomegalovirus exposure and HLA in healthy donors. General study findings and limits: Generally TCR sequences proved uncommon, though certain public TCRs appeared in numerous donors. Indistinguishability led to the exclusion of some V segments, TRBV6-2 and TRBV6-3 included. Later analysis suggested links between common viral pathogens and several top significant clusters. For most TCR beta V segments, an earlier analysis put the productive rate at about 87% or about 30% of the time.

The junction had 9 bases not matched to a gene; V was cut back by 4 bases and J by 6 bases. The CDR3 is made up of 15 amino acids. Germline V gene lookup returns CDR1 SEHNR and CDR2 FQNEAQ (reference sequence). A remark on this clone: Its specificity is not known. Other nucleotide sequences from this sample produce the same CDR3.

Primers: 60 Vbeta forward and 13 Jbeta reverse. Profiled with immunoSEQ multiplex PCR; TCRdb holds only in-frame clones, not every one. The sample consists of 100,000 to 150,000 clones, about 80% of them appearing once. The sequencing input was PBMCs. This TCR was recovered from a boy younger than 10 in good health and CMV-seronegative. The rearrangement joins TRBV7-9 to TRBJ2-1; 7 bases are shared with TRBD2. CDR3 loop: CASSSETGGINEQFF. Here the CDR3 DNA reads TGTGCCAGCAGCTCCGAGACGGGGGGTATCAATGAGCAGTTCTTC.